The entry below describes one T cell receptor beta chain. Its antigen is currently not known. No qualities accompany the bases; no much larger clone lies one base away. Trimming removed 3 bases from V and 0 bases from J, leaving 15 bases between the germline ends. Measured from the cysteine to the phenylalanine, the CDR3 is 16 residues long. This entry keeps only the CDR3 DNA: 48 bases, framed from base 1. CDR1 and CDR2 are drawn from the germline V gene: MDHEN, SYDVKM. These data come from a study of cytomegalovirus exposure and HLA in healthy donors (dated by TCRdb to 2015 to 2018). With respect to the entire study: An earlier analysis of 587 of the donors reported 250 to 350 Gb of sequence data and 117 million unique TCR beta sequences from about 179 million T cells. Rather than using new phenotypic data, the later analysis identified candidate immune exposures from TCR beta sequences and from how often those sequences occurred across donors. An earlier analysis of roughly 580 of the donors used high-throughput TCR beta sequencing to judge whether each TCR beta V gene segment behaved as functional or pseudogenic. Every repertoire in the discovery cohort had been generated on one and the same sequencing platform. The study aimed to test whether signatures of past pathogen exposure could be identified by cataloging public T cell receptors. The T cell repertoires of 666 subjects were profiled by immunosequencing and related to cytomegalovirus serostatus. About five DR-DQ haplotypes were treated as single units for association and clustering because of strong linkage in the cohort. The number of typed donors differed by locus: about 629-630 for A, B, C, DRB1 and DQB1; 522 for DQA1; 606 for DPA1; and some 470 for DPB1. Among roughly 400 genotyped donors of the cohort, an average of roughly 230,000 unique TCR beta nucleotide sequences was sequenced per donor, of which approximately 18% were non-productive. In addition to the first cohort of hundreds of subjects, a separate validation cohort of 100 to 150 different subjects was used. To predict cytomegalovirus infection status, the study combined high-throughput TCR immunosequencing, statistical association of individual TCRs with disease status, and machine learning. About 300 gigabases of sequencing data and approximately 93 million unique TCR sequences were included in an early release covering 550 to 650 HLA-typed donors. Donor age, sex, ethnicity and CMV serostatus were compiled together with the repertoire data. To study patterns of TCR occurrence, a later analysis re-analyzed previously published TCR beta repertoires from under 750 donors and added high-resolution HLA genotyping. In a later genetic analysis, genome-wide SNP genotypes for 398 of the 666 donors were used, and that subset was treated as a discovery cohort. Class I and class II HLA loci were covered by the typing at four-digit resolution. Of the roughly 400 genotyped donors, approximately 82% fell in the genetic ancestry cluster associated with self-reported Caucasian donors. Findings and caveats that apply to the study as a whole: Because counts were too low, 15 or so rarely observed V segments, including chromosome 9 orphons, were excluded from the earlier analysis of 587 of the donors. In this cohort, only TCR beta chains were sequenced, and detectable features were limited by the absence of alpha or paired-chain data. A further reported finding was that TCR beta sequences accurately predicted the HLA-A and HLA-B alleles for most subjects in the first cohort. V-gene and J-gene trimming of TCR beta chains was associated with a missense DCLRE1C variant in a later genetic analysis, and the association was replicated in an independent cohort. A group of highly shared sequence variants was considered likely to be a technical artifact of the sequencing pipeline. Most TCR sequences were seen in very few donors, while some public TCRs were found in many individuals. The study listed 150 to 200 TCR beta chains as associated with cytomegalovirus. Because HLA typing was missing for some donors at each locus, association tests included only the typed subset. Linkage disequilibrium might explain the correlated functional status among segregating V segments, but an unknown experimental factor could not be excluded. The authors suggested that the approach could potentially be extended to other disease states and immunological phenotypes. According to a later analysis, parvovirus B19, influenza, CMV and Epstein-Barr virus appeared linked to several top co-occurrence clusters. A later genetic analysis reported fewer N-insertions in productive TCRs among donors in an Asian-associated ancestry cluster than the approximately 700-donor mean. In an earlier analysis of fewer than 700 of the donors, most TCR beta V segments appeared in productive rearrangements about 87% or about 30% of the time, broadly matching IMGT annotations. Some IMGT-functional V segments, including TRBV6-2 and TRBV6-3, could not be told apart with the 87-base-pair reads, so those segments were excluded. A later analysis found that most CMV-associated TCR beta chains appeared HLA-restricted, with HLA associations seemingly driven largely by CMV exposure. Presence/absence analyses assumed roughly uniform sequencing depth across donors, an assumption that may not hold. Three of the identified cytomegalovirus-associated TCR beta chains were confirmed in vitro to be specific for cytomegalovirus antigens. The classifier was reported to diagnose cytomegalovirus status with high specificity and sensitivity in both the original cohort and the validation cohort. In a later analysis, TCR association rates were found to vary across HLA loci, with the most associated TCRs seen for DRB1 alleles and the fewest for HLA-C alleles. The only immune exposure information available for the cohort was CMV serostatus. In a later analysis, 15,000 to 20,000 TCR beta sequences were associated with specific HLA alleles at a false discovery rate of 0.05. Assigning TCR associations to individual alleles was difficult when HLA alleles, especially DR and DQ, strongly co-occurred. In a later analysis, HLA-associated TCR beta chains showed more clonal expansion and lower generation probabilities than non-associated chains that were equally common.

The cohort was made up of approximately 700 healthy bone marrow donors. All cohort members were sampled while nominally healthy, although unrecorded immune exposures were likely present. The donor was CMV seronegative and was included in the group of several hundred seronegative cohort members. A peripheral blood sample was provided by each donor, and peripheral blood mononuclear cells were used for TCR beta sequencing. The Qiagen DNeasy Blood Extraction Kit was used to extract genomic DNA from the blood cell samples. The library was generated by the immunoSEQ multiplex PCR assay. For the multiplex PCR, a mixture combining 60 forward primers for TCR Vbeta segments and 13 reverse primers for TCR Jbeta segments was used. The CDR3 region of rearranged TCR beta genes was amplified from genomic DNA with a multiplex PCR assay. The Illumina HiSeq System was used to sequence the amplified TCR beta libraries as 87-base-pair reads. In the authors' own workflow: In a later analysis, some 80 million unique TCR beta chains were counted across the 500 to 850 repertoires, and about 10 million of these chains were shared by at least two donors. Raw reads were error-corrected and collapsed into unique sequences by a nearest-neighbor algorithm in which closely related sequences were merged to remove PCR and sequencing errors. Alignment of CDR3 sequences to IMGT reference sequences was used to assign V, D and J gene segments. For a sequence to be retained, at least a six-nucleotide match to both a V gene segment and a J gene segment was required. A rearrangement was called productive if the CDR3 had no stop codons and remained in frame with V and J, and every other rearrangement was called non-productive. CDR3 was defined according to IMGT convention as the region running from the second conserved V-encoded cysteine to the conserved J-encoded phenylalanine. The earlier analysis of a few hundred of the donors excluded any sequence lacking an unambiguous match to a single V gene segment. An earlier analysis of 587 of the donors called V segments functional above 56.7% productive rearrangements and segregating when the between-donor standard deviation exceeded 5%. A statistical classification framework was built for diagnosing cytomegalovirus status from the catalog of TCR beta chain sequences. A later analysis assigned V and J genes by comparing TCR nucleotide sequences with IMGT/GENE-DB human TR gene sequences. A later analysis assigned CDR3 sequences and most-parsimonious VDJ recombination scenarios with the TCRdist pipeline. A later analysis defined each TCR beta chain by its CDR3 amino acid sequence plus V-gene family, and excluded reads lacking a unique V-gene family. As a way to deal with suspected cross-contamination and a sequencing artifact, a later analysis dropped approximately 590 nucleotide sequences that were highly shared and had low generation probability. A later analysis calculated a clonal expansion index for each public chain from normalized within-repertoire ranks of inferred template counts. Generation probabilities in a later analysis came from a VDJ recombination model fitted to out-of-frame rearrangements, and those results were checked against IGoR. A later analysis scored TCR-TCR, TCR-HLA and TCR-CMV co-occurrence with hypergeometric tests, applying a repertoire-size bias correction to TCR pairs. False discovery rates were estimated in a later analysis by permuting HLA or CMV assignments 20 times. In a later analysis, co-occurring TCRs were grouped using DBSCAN, and TCRdist sequence similarity was added for clustering within HLA-allele-positive subsets. Repertoires with fewer than 30,000 or more than 120,000 public chains, plus five repertoires with anomalous nucleotide sharing, were excluded from co-occurrence clustering. TCRdb limited this immuneACCESS table to in-frame rearrangements with V and J called. A share of clones is missing; checked studies link under half to unresolved V genes, and the rest is unexplained. V and J calls and clone size are those listed in that table; D and trimming were worked out from the DNA. The sample data list around 190,000 clones, and more than 75% of these were observed just once. The ten largest clones represent roughly 1.8% of the sample.

This chain is built from TRBV28 and TRBJ2-7; TRBD1 might be the D gene, on 6 matching bases. The sequenced sample consisted of PBMCs. The clonotype originates from a woman aged 18-29 years in good health and CMV-seronegative. The DNA sequence is as follows: TGTGCCAGCAGTTTCCTACAGGGCTCCCTCTCCTACGAGCAGTACTTC. Its protein product is CASSFLQGSLSYEQYF.